Each of the 8 T cell receptor delta chains below was sequenced from the same sample in a study of γδ T cells in repeated Plasmodium falciparum infection. TCRdb reprocessed the multiplex PCR reads using CATT. There are approximately 93,000 delta-chain clones in the sample; over 0.75% occur only once, and more than 9% lies in the top ten. Flow sorting of PBMC yielded separate Vgamma9/Vdelta2+ and Vdelta2-negative gammadelta T cell populations for bulk repertoire analysis. Sequencing was performed on gamma-delta T cells from blood. These receptor sequences come from a pool of human donors (malaria-infected and uninfected, not separated).

A few counts support this clone. TCRdb assigns this DNA the protein of a much larger clone, which departs from its translation at residue 9; this likely reflects a read error, and the protein shown comes from translating the DNA. V usage is TRDV2 and J usage is TRDJ1, with D unresolved. TCRdb supplies no J gene; here it was assigned by aligning the nucleotide sequence to germline. The V gene lost 0 bases and the J gene lost 3 bases, with 10 bases spanning the gap. CDR3 length: 14 amino acids. Germline values: CDR1 GEAIGNYY, CDR2 EKD. The CDR3, as DNA: TGTGCCTGTGACACCGGCCTGTACGCCGATAAACTCATCTTT. It yields the protein CACDTGLYADKLIF.

This clone turned up a few times. Only one base separates this from a far larger clonotype, so it likely reflects a read error. The sample has other DNA sequences that encode this CDR3 too. This chain joins TRDV1 and TRDJ1; unclear D gene. TCRdb leaves out the J gene; it was filled in here by matching the DNA to germline. The V and J ends lost 1 base and 8 bases respectively, with 14 bases between them. Germline assignment: CDR1 TSWWSYY and CDR2 QGS. This CDR3 has 14 residues. As DNA, the CDR3 is TGTGCTCTTGGGGAACCGGACCCTTTGCTGAAACTCATCTTT. Protein product: CALGEPDPLLKLIF.

This clone showed up many times. V usage is TRDV1 and J usage is TRDJ1, with TRDD3 matching over 7 bases. The CDR3 is 17 residues long. Germline V gene lookup returns CDR1 TSWWSYY and CDR2 QGS. Trimming cost V 2 bases and J 1 base; bases outside gene matches: 10. CDR3 nucleotides: TGTGCTCTTGGGGAAAGTTCTACGAACTGGGGCACCGATAAACTCATCTTT. This gives the protein CALGESSTNWGTDKLIF.

This clone has just a few counts. A far larger clone is only one base removed, so a read error is likely. In the same sample, other DNA sequences code for this CDR3. The rearrangement joins TRDV2 to TRDJ1; no clear D gene. The J gene, not given by TCRdb, was assigned here from a germline match of the nucleotide sequence. CDR1 and CDR2 from the germline V gene are GEAIGNYY and EKD. The CDR3 spans 16 residues. The CDR3 is CACDKGTLKYTDKLIF. The CDR3 DNA reads as TGTGCCTGCGACAAAGGGACCCTGAAGTACACCGATAAACTCATCTTT.

This clone was seen a handful of times. The protein recorded in TCRdb matches a much larger clone and deviates from this DNA's translation at residue 7, suggesting a read error; the protein here is obtained by translating the DNA. The chain carries TRDV2 and TRDJ1; weak D call: TRDD3 (5 bases). Here the J gene came from matching the DNA to germline, since TCRdb omits it. This CDR3 is built from 13 residues. Germline V gene lookup returns CDR1 GEAIGNYY and CDR2 EKD. Trimming stripped 8 bases from V and 1 base from J, with 13 bases between. CDR3 sequence (DNA): TGTGCCTATCTTGGGGAGAGCACCGATAAACTCATCTTT. It encodes CAYLGESTDKLIF.

In its sample, this clone was seen a few times. A far larger clone is one base from this, pointing to a likely read error. The identical CDR3 is also encoded by other nucleotide sequences in the sample. The chain couples TRDV1 to TRDJ1; D might be TRDD2 (7 bases). Matching the DNA to germline supplied the J gene, which TCRdb does not give. Between the trimmed V and J ends, which lost 3 bases and 2 bases, there was a span of 34 bases. CDR3 size: 22 residues. Germline V gives CDR1 TSWWSYY, CDR2 QGS. CDR3 nucleotide sequence: TGTGCTCTTGGGGATTTATTTCCTACGGGGGGCAATGGGGGGTACGGTACCGATAAACTCATCTTT. It translates to CALGDLFPTGGNGGYGTDKLIF.

A word on this clone: TCRdb's entry gives the protein of a much larger clone, which mismatches this DNA's translation at residue 12, likely from a read error; the protein reported here is translated from the DNA. The chain carries TRDV1 and TRDJ1, with D unclear. Because TCRdb records no J gene, it was assigned here through a match of the DNA to germline. The CDR3 runs 19 residues. V lost 2 bases and J lost 2, with 24 bases in between. In germline, CDR1 is TSWWSYY, CDR2 QGS. The CDR3 DNA sequence: TGTGCTCTTGGGGAAGTGAATTTCTACCCCGGGGTTCTGACCGATAAACTCATCTTT. Translation: CALGEVNFYPGVLTDKLIF.

This clone turned up a few times. A single base is all that separates this from a far larger clone, so a read error is likely. This specimen includes other DNA sequences encoding the same CDR3. The rearrangement links TRDV2 to TRDJ3; tentative D call: TRDD3 (7 bases). The J gene, left out of TCRdb, was set here by checking the DNA against germline. The CDR3 is 20 residues long. V lost 0 bases and J 5 bases, leaving 22 bases between the germline ends. Germline CDR1 is GEAIGNYY and CDR2 is EKD. The CDR3 DNA reads as TGTGCCTGTGACACCTTAGGACTGGGGAAAATAGCAAGGGACACCCGACAGATGTTTTTC. It specifies CACDTLGLGKIARDTRQMFF.